The 8 T cell receptor beta chains below were found in one sample sequenced in a study of a mutant IDH1 vaccine in newly diagnosed glioma. Time point given: week 47, end of study. Mutant IDH1 20-mer peptide, at 300 ug, made up each vaccine dose, with topical imiquimod. Repertoires were generated with immunoSEQ multiplex PCR, while TCRdb's copy carries only in-frame clones and drops some. This sample carries approximately 25,000 clones, around 76% of them seen once, and the ten largest clones take under 4%. These receptors lack a known antigen. Sequenced material: PBMCs, taken from a glioma patient whose treatment included an IDH1 peptide vaccine. These TCRs come from a man in his forties with glioma. Some clones in this sample may be carry-over from other donors' samples.

V usage is TRBV5-1 and J usage is TRBJ2-3; tentatively, D is TRBD1 (6 bases). V gave up 0 bases and J gave up 1 base, with 12 bases separating them. Germline values: CDR1 SGHRS, CDR2 YFSETQ. CDR3 length: 16 amino acids. The chain's CDR3 is CASSLEQGLGTDTQYF. CDR3 nucleotides: TGCGCCAGCAGCTTGGAACAGGGTCTGGGCACAGATACGCAGTATTTT. Filled out from reference TRBV5-1 and TRBJ2-3, the complete variable domain reads KAGVTQTPRYLIKTRGQQVTLSCSPISGHRSVSWYQQTPGQGLQFLFEYFSETQRNKGNFPGRFSGRQFSNSRSEMNVSTLELGDSALYLCASSLEQGLGTDTQYFGPGTRLTVL.

The rearrangement joins TRBV2 to TRBJ1-4, with D unresolved. The CDR3 is 16 amino acids. V was clipped by 4 bases and J by 0 bases, with 12 bases between them. CDR1 is SNHLY and CDR2 is FYNNEI in the germline V gene. This CDR3 reads CASSVRGPATNEKLFF. In DNA form, the CDR3 reads TGTGCCAGCAGTGTGCGAGGGCCGGCAACTAATGAAAAACTGTTTTTT.

The V call is TRBV7-6, the J call TRBJ1-4, with TRBD1 matching over 7 bases. V lost 4 bases to trimming and J lost 8 bases; unmatched junction nucleotides: 13. The germline CDR1 and CDR2 sequences are SGHVS and FNYEAQ. The CDR3 has 16 residues. CDR3 region: CASSSRQGGFSEKLFF. The CDR3 coding sequence is TGTGCCAGCAGCTCCCGACAGGGCGGGTTCAGCGAAAAACTGTTTTTT.

The chain has TRBV5-1 and TRBJ2-3; TRBD2 agrees at 10 bases. The CDR3 runs 15 residues. CDR1 is SGHRS and CDR2 is YFSETQ in the germline V gene. Trimming at V came to 10 bases and at J to 2 bases, leaving 10 bases not matched to a gene. CDR3 nucleotide sequence: TGCGCCGACACAGCGGGGGGGGCCCCCACAGATACGCAGTATTTT. It yields the protein CADTAGGAPTDTQYF.

The gene calls are TRBV6-5 and TRBJ1-5; possible D gene TRBD1, 5 bases. CDR3 length equals 13 residues. V lost 8 bases and J lost 5, with 13 bases in between. Germline values: CDR1 MNHEY, CDR2 SVGAGI. The CDR3 sequence is CASGGKGYQPQHF. The CDR3 nucleotides read TGTGCCAGCGGGGGGAAAGGGTATCAGCCCCAGCATTTT.

The CDR3, as DNA: TGTGCCAGCTCACCGGGACTTCACAATGAGCAGTTCTTC. This gives the protein CASSPGLHNEQFF. The chain links TRBV18 to TRBJ2-1; D perhaps matches TRBD2 (6 bases). The length of the CDR3 is 13 residues. CDR1 KGHSH and CDR2 LQKENI come from the germline V gene. Trimming shortened V by 3 bases and J by 5 bases, and 8 bases separated the two germline ends.

The chain has TRBV30 and TRBJ1-2; D perhaps matches TRBD1 (5 bases). The V gene's germline CDR1 is GTSNPN and CDR2 SVGIG (reference sequence). V was trimmed by 2 bases and J by 7 bases, leaving 8 bases between them. CDR3 length: 11 amino acids. The CDR3 spells CAWSRGGGYTF. The CDR3 DNA follows: TGTGCCTGGAGTCGGGGGGGTGGCTACACCTTC.

V and J are TRBV6-6 and TRBJ2-3; no firm D call. Germline-derived CDR1 and CDR2 are MNHNY and SVGAGI (reference sequence). V dropped 2 bases and J dropped 5 bases, with 2 bases sitting between them. This CDR3 is built from 11 residues. In DNA form, the CDR3 reads TGTGCCAGCAGTTACAGAGATACGCAGTATTTT. Protein sequence: CASSYRDTQYF.